The 21 T cell receptor beta chains listed next were all sequenced from one sample in a study of OX40 agonist ivuxolimab in advanced cancers. Profiled with immunoSEQ multiplex PCR; TCRdb holds only in-frame clones, not every one. The repertoire includes tens of thousands of clones, approximately 90% of them detected once, and 1.5% to 2% sits in the top ten. The starting material was CD4+ or CD8+ T cells sorted from blood, obtained in a trial of the OX40 agonist ivuxolimab. The receptors here all came from an adult with an advanced solid tumor such as melanoma, head and neck, liver or kidney cancer.

The V gene is TRBV20-1, the J gene TRBJ2-7; D is unresolved. Trimming stripped 6 bases from V and 7 bases from J, with 10 bases between. Germline CDR1 and CDR2: DFQATT and SNEGSKA (reference sequence). This CDR3 has 10 residues. The chain's CDR3 is CSALYGEQYF. CDR3 DNA: TGCAGTGCGCTGTACGGTGAGCAGTACTTC.

The chain is built from TRBV28 and TRBJ1-5, with 7 bases lining up with TRBD1. The junction had 10 bases not matched to a gene; V was cut back by 5 bases and J by 9 bases. CDR1 and CDR2 (germline): MDHEN, SYDVKM. The CDR3 is made up of 14 amino acids. CDR3 bases: TGTGCCAGCAGTCCTCGACAGGGAAGGCGGCCCCAGCATTTT. Its translation: CASSPRQGRRPQHF.

The gene calls are TRBV4-1 and TRBJ2-5; the match to TRBD2 covers 7 bases. This CDR3 is 16 amino acids long. Trimming removed 2 bases from V and 5 bases from J; junction bases left unmatched: 11. From germline, CDR1 is MGHRA and CDR2 YSYEKL. The CDR3 loop reads CASSQSQGGRWETQYF. CDR3 nucleotide sequence: TGCGCCAGCAGCCAAAGTCAGGGCGGGAGATGGGAGACCCAGTACTTC.

The chain links TRBV11-1 to TRBJ2-2; 11 bases match TRBD1. CDR1 is SGHAT, CDR2 FQDESV, per germline (reference sequence). V was clipped by 0 bases and J by 5 bases; unmatched bases: 2. The CDR3 has 16 residues. CDR3 protein: CASSLAGTGGTGELFF. CDR3 DNA sequence: TGTGCCAGCAGCTTAGCCGGGACAGGGGGGACCGGGGAGCTGTTTTTT. Combining the CDR3 with reference TRBV11-1 and TRBJ2-2 gives the whole variable domain EAEVAQSPRYKITEKSQAVAFWCDPISGHATLYWYRQILGQGPELLVQFQDESVVDDSQLPKDRFSAERLKGVDSTLKIQPAELGDSAMYLCASSLAGTGGTGELFFGEGSRLTVL.

The genes are TRBV6-5 and TRBJ2-7; 11 bases fit TRBD1. The germline V gene has CDR1 MNHEY and CDR2 SVGAGI. The CDR3 sequence is 15 residues long. The V and J ends lost 2 bases and 5 bases, in that order; junction bases with no gene match: 5. CDR3 amino acids: CASSYLGTGGHEQYF. DNA for the CDR3: TGTGCCAGCAGTTACCTCGGGACAGGGGGGCACGAGCAGTACTTC.

The chain is built from TRBV27 and TRBJ2-2; D tentatively fits TRBD1 or TRBD2 (5 bases each). The V end was cut by 4 bases, the J end by 5 bases, with 14 bases between. Looked up from germline, CDR1 is MNHEY and CDR2 is SMNVEV (reference sequence). The CDR3 sequence is 15 residues long. CDR3 in DNA: TGTGCCAGCAGTTCGTCCGGGGCTCGGACCGGGGAGCTGTTTTTT. It specifies CASSSSGARTGELFF.

The V call is TRBV30, the J call TRBJ2-5, with D possibly TRBD1 on 5 matching bases. CDR1 is GTSNPN and CDR2 is SVGIG in the germline V gene (reference sequence). V was clipped by 4 bases and J by 5 bases, with 14 bases between them. This CDR3 comprises 13 residues. DNA of the CDR3: TGTGCCTGGACTCAGGGCGCACAGGAGACCCAGTACTTC. Its protein is CAWTQGAQETQYF.

The V gene is TRBV4-1, the J gene TRBJ2-2; D unclear. Per the germline V gene, CDR1 is MGHRA and CDR2 is YSYEKL. The V end was cut by 2 bases, the J end by 2 bases, with 9 bases between. The CDR3 covers 15 residues. The DNA for the CDR3 is TGCGCCAGCAGCCAACACCTTTTAAACACCGGGGAGCTGTTTTTT. Translation gives CASSQHLLNTGELFF.

About this clone: One end of the junction varies from germline; a read error may be responsible. The DNA of the CDR3 is TGCGCCAGCAGTTTGGGAGACGGTAGATACAATGAGCAGTTCTTC. Amino acids: CASSLGDGRYNEQFF. V usage is TRBV5-1 and J usage is TRBJ2-1, with D perhaps TRBD2 (5 bases). The CDR3 sequence is 15 residues long. Per the germline V gene, CDR1 is SGHRS and CDR2 is YFSETQ.

The chain couples TRBV11-2 to TRBJ1-1; TRBD1 might be the D (5 bases). The CDR3 runs 13 residues. Trimming left V 4 bases short and J 1 base short, with 7 bases between. CDR1 and CDR2 (germline): SGHAT, FQNNGV. DNA of the CDR3: TGTGCCAGCAGCTCAGACAGGAACACTGAAGCTTTCTTT. Its translation: CASSSDRNTEAFF.

The genes are TRBV6-8 and TRBJ1-2; tentatively, D is TRBD1 (5 bases). Between the trimmed V and J ends, which lost 6 bases and 4 bases, there was a span of 15 bases. The germline CDR1 and CDR2 sequences are MNHGY and SAAAGT. The CDR3 extends over 14 amino acids. The CDR3 here is CASSTIQGIYGYTF. In DNA, the CDR3 is TGTGCCAGCAGCACGATCCAGGGAATCTATGGCTACACCTTC.

The chain has TRBV6-5 and TRBJ2-5; TRBD1 agrees at 10 bases. Losses at the gene ends were 4 bases for V and 5 bases for J; bases not matched to a gene: 4. The CDR3 length is 14 residues. Looked up from germline, CDR1 is MNHEY and CDR2 is SVGAGI. The CDR3 here is CASSSTTGGETQYF. The CDR3 region has the DNA TGTGCCAGCAGTTCGACGACAGGGGGCGAGACCCAGTACTTC.

This sequence joins TRBV29-1 and TRBJ2-3; TRBD2 matches 9 bases. This CDR3 is built from 14 residues. In germline, CDR1 is SQVTM, CDR2 ANQGSEA. The V segment lost 2 bases and the J segment 5 bases; nucleotides outside the gene matches: 5. Here the CDR3 DNA reads TGCAGCGTTGAAAATAGCGGGAGAGGAGATACGCAGTATTTT. Amino acid sequence: CSVENSGRGDTQYF.

The chain employs TRBV6-1 and TRBJ2-7; 9 positions agree with TRBD2. This CDR3 contains 15 residues. CDR1 is MNHNS and CDR2 is SASEGT in the germline V gene. Unmatched junction bases numbered 5, after V lost 4 bases and J lost 1 base. The CDR3 spells CASSGNSGSSYEQYF. In DNA form, the CDR3 reads TGTGCCAGCAGTGGTAATAGCGGGAGTTCCTACGAGCAGTACTTC.

The chain has TRBV6-4 and TRBJ1-5; D call uncertain. Germline-derived CDR1 and CDR2 are MRHNA and SNTAGT. Trimming pared 5 bases from V and 6 bases from J, leaving 11 bases between. The CDR3 has 13 residues. The CDR3 nucleotides are TGTGCCAGCAGTCAAGATCGGGGTCAGCCCCAGCATTTT. It translates to CASSQDRGQPQHF.

The chain recombines TRBV10-2 with TRBJ2-1, with 10 nucleotides matching TRBD2. The germline V gene encodes CDR1 WSHSY and CDR2 SAAADI. Trimming removed 5 bases from V and 7 bases from J; junction bases left unmatched: 8. This CDR3 is built from 15 residues. The chain's CDR3 is CASSPGLASWNEQFF. The CDR3 region has the DNA TGCGCCAGCAGTCCGGGACTAGCGTCGTGGAATGAGCAGTTCTTC.

CDR3 amino acids: CASSYVGTSGADTQYF. As DNA, the CDR3 is TGCGCCAGCAGCTATGTAGGGACTAGTGGCGCAGATACGCAGTATTTT. The V and J genes are TRBV5-1 and TRBJ2-3; 8 positions match TRBD2. Trimming at V came to 3 bases and at J to 4 bases, leaving 10 bases not matched to a gene. Germline-derived CDR1 and CDR2 are SGHRS and YFSETQ. This CDR3 is 16 amino acids long.

CDR3 loop: CASSLGGSTGELFF. The CDR3 nucleotides read TGTGCCAGCAGCTTAGGCGGGAGCACCGGGGAGCTGTTTTTT. This sequence joins TRBV7-3 and TRBJ2-2; 7 bases are a match to TRBD2. The germline V gene has CDR1 SGHTA and CDR2 FQGTGA. The J segment lost 4 bases and the V segment lost 2 bases, leaving 1 base of the junction unmatched. The CDR3 runs 14 residues.

This clone was counted a single time. The chain uses TRBV9 and TRBJ2-7; no firm D call. CDR1 is SGDLS and CDR2 is YYNGEE in the germline V gene. V was shortened by 4 bases and J by 1 base, with 15 bases between the two germline ends. The CDR3 sequence is 15 residues long. CDR3 DNA sequence: TGTGCCAGCAGCCCAAGGGCGGTCCTTTCCTACGAGCAGTACTTC. Translation: CASSPRAVLSYEQYF.

CDR3 protein: CASSLQGAGANEKLFF. CDR3 nucleotides: TGCGCCAGCAGCTTACAGGGGGCGGGCGCTAATGAAAAACTGTTTTTT. V gene TRBV5-1 combines with J gene TRBJ1-4, with 9 bases aligning to TRBD1. Germline-derived CDR1 and CDR2 are SGHRS and YFSETQ. CDR3 length: 16 residues. The V and J ends lost 2 bases and 3 bases, in that order; junction bases with no gene match: 5.

V usage is TRBV28 and J usage is TRBJ2-1; TRBD2 agrees at 9 bases. The CDR3 has 17 amino acids. V gave up 8 bases and J gave up 6 bases; unmatched junction bases: 17. CDR1 is MDHEN and CDR2 is SYDVKM in the germline V gene. The CDR3 coding sequence is TGTGCCAGCGGGCGTCTTTGGATAGCGGGAGTTGGCAATGAGCAGTTCTTC. It yields the protein CASGRLWIAGVGNEQFF.